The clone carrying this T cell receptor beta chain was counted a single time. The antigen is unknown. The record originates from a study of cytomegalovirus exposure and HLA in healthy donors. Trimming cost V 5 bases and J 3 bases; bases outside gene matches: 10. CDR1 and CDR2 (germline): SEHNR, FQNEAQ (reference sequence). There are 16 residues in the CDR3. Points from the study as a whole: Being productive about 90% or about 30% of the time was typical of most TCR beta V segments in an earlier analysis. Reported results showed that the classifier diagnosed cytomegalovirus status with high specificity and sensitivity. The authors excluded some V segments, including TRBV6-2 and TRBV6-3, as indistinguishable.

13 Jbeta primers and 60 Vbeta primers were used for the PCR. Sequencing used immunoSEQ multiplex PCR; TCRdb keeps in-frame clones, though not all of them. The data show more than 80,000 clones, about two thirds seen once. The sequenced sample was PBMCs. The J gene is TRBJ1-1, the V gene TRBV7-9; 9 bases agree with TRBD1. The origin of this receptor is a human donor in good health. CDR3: CASSTDRGAIDTEAFF. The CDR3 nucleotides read TGTGCCAGCAGCACGGACAGGGGAGCCATAGACACTGAAGCTTTCTTT. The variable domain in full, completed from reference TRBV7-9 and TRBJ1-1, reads DTGVSQNPRHKITKRGQNVTFRCDPISEHNRLYWYRQTLGQGPEFLTYFQNEAQLEKSRLLSDRFSAERPKGSFSTLEIQRTEQGDSAMYLCASSTDRGAIDTEAFFGQGTRLTVV.